What follows is one TCR beta chain and its context. The antigen remains undetermined. Compared with germline, one end of the junction differs, possibly owing to a read error. Three rounds of nested PCR, following a modified ARM-PCR protocol, produced the TCRbeta library. MiXCR was run by TCRdb on the multiplex PCR reads, yielding one entry per CDR3 protein. The top ten clones hold under 25% of a sample with about 110,000 distinct CDR3 sequences, about 87% of them seen once. The data were taken from a study of tumor and adjacent non-tumor tissue in lung cancer. Whole-study context: There were 11 to 13 adenocarcinoma, a couple of squamous cell carcinoma and 1 small cell lung cancer cases. On average, productive TCRbeta reads reached about 4.17 million per sample.

Points from the study as a whole: Tumor repertoires had a smaller top 100 clone share than normal lung.

The template was RNA from unsorted bulk tissue. Between August and November 2014, newly diagnosed, chemotherapy-naive lung cancer patients underwent thoracic surgery in China. The sample taken for sequencing was lung tumor tissue. The TCR sequence derives from a man between 70 and 80 years old with non-small cell lung cancer.

CDR3 nucleotides: TGTGCCAGAAGTTTACTAGCGGCCCACGAGCAGTACTTC. This gives the protein CARSLLAAHEQYF. The chain recombines TRBV28 with TRBJ2-7, with TRBD2 matching 8 bases. CDR3 size: 13 residues. CDR1 and CDR2 from the germline V gene are MDHEN and SYDVKM.